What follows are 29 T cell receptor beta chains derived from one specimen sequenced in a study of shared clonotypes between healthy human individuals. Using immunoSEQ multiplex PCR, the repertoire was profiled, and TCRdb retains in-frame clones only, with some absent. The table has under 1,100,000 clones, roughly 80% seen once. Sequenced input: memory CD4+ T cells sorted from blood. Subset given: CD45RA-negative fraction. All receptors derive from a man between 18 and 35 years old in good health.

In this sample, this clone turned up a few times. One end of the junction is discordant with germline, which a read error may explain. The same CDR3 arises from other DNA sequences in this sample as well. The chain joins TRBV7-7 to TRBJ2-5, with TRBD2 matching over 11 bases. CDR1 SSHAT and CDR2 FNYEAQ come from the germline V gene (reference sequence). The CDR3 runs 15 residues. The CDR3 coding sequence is TGTGCTAGCAGCTTTGGGACTAGCGGCCAAGAGACCCAGTACTTC. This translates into CASSFGTSGQETQYF.

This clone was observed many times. The CDR3 region has the DNA TGTGCCAGCGGCAAAGGGACAGGGGCCTACGAGCAGTACTTC. Its translation is CASGKGTGAYEQYF. The chain couples TRBV27 to TRBJ2-7, with 10 bases fitting TRBD1. The CDR3 covers 14 residues. The J segment lost 2 bases and the V segment lost 8 bases, leaving 6 bases of the junction unmatched. Germline V gene lookup returns CDR1 MNHEY and CDR2 SMNVEV (reference sequence).

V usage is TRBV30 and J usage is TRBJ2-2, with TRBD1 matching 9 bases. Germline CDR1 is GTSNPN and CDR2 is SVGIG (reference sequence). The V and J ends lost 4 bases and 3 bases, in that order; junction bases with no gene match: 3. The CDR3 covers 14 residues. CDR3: CAWTGQGDTGELFF. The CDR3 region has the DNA TGTGCCTGGACGGGACAGGGCGACACCGGGGAGCTGTTTTTT.

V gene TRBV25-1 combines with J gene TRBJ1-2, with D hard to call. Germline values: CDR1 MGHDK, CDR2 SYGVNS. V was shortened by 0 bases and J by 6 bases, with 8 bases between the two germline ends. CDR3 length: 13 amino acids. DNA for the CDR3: TGTGCCAGCAGTGAATATGAGTACGATGGCTACACCTTC. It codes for CASSEYEYDGYTF.

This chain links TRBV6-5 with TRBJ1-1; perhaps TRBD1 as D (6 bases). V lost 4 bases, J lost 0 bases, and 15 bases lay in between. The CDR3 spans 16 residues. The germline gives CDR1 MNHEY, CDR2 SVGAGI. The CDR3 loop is CASSFTPTGMNTEAFF. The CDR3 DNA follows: TGTGCCAGCAGTTTCACACCCACAGGGATGAACACTGAAGCTTTCTTT.

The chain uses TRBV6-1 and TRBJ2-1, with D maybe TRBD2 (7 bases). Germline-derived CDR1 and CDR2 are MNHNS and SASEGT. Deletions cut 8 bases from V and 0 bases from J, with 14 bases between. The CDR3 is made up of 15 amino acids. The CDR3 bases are TGTGCCAGCGGGCCGAGGGGGGGCTCCTACAATGAGCAGTTCTTC. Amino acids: CASGPRGGSYNEQFF.

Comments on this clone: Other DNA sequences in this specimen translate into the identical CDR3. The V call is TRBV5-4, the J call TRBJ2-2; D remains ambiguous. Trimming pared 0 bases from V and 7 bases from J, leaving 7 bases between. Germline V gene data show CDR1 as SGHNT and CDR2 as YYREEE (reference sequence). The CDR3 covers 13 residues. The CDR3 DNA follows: TGTGCCAGCAGCTTGGACCGCGTCGGGGAGCTGTTTTTT. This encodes CASSLDRVGELFF.

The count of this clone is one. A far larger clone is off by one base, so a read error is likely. CDR3: CAISELAGGPDTQYF. DNA for the CDR3: TGTGCCATCAGTGAACTAGCGGGAGGGCCAGATACGCAGTATTTT. J is TRBJ2-3 and V is TRBV10-3, with 13 bases identical to TRBD2. The CDR3 totals 15 residues. Trimming removed 3 bases from V and 4 bases from J; junction bases left unmatched: 1. Germline assignment: CDR1 ENHRY and CDR2 SYGVKD.

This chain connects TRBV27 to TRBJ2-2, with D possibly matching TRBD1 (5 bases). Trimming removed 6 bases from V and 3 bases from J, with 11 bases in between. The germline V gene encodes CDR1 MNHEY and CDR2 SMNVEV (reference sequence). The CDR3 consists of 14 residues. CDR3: CASRQDGYTGELFF. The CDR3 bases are TGTGCCAGCAGACAGGACGGCTACACCGGGGAGCTGTTTTTT.

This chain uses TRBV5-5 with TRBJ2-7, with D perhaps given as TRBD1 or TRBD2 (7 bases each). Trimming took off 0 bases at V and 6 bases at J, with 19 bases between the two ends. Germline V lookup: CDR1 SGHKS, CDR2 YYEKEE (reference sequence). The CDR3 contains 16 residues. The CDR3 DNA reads TGTGCCAGCAGCTTGGTAAGACAGGGAGGGAGAGCCGAGCAGTACTTC. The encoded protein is CASSLVRQGGRAEQYF.

The CDR3 region is CASRPTGPYYGYTF. CDR3 bases: TGTGCCAGCAGGCCAACCGGGCCCTACTATGGCTACACCTTC. This sequence joins TRBV2 and TRBJ1-2; D is unclear. Deletions cut 6 bases from V and 3 bases from J, with 14 bases between. Per germline, CDR1 SNHLY and CDR2 FYNNEI. The CDR3 totals 14 residues.

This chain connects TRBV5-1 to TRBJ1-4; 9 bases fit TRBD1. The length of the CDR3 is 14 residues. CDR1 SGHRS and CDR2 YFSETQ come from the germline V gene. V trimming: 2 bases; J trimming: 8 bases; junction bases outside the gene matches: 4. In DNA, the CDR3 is TGCGCCAGCAGCTTTACCGGACAGGGGGAAAAACTGTTTTTT. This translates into CASSFTGQGEKLFF.

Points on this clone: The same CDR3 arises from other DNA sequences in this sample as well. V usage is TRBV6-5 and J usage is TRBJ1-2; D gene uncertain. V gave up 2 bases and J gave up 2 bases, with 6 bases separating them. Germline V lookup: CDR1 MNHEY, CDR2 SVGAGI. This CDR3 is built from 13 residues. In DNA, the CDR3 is TGTGCCAGCAGTTACAGGGAAAACTATGGCTACACCTTC. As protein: CASSYRENYGYTF.

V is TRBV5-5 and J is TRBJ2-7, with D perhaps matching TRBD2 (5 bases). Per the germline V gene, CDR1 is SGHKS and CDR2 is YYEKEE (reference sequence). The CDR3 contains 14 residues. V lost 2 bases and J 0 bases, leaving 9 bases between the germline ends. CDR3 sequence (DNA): TGTGCCAGCAGCTTAACCGGGAACTCCTACGAGCAGTACTTC. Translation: CASSLTGNSYEQYF.

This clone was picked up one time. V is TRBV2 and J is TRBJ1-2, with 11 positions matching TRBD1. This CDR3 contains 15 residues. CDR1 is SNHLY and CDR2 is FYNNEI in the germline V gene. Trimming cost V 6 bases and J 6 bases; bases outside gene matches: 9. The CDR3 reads CASRRTGGASNGYTF. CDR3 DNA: TGTGCCAGCAGACGGACAGGGGGCGCTTCTAATGGCTACACCTTC.

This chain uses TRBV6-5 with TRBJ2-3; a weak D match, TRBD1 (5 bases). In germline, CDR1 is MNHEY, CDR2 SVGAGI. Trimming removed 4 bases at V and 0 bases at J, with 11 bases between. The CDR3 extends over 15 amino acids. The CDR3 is CASSLGQGSTDTQYF. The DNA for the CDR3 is TGTGCCAGCAGTTTGGGGCAGGGTAGCACAGATACGCAGTATTTT.

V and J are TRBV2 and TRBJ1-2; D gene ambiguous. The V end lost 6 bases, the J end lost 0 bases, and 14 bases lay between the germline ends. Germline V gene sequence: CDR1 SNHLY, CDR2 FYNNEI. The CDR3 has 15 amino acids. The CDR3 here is CASRNGGHSNYGYTF. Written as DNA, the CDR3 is TGTGCCAGCAGGAACGGCGGGCATTCTAACTATGGCTACACCTTC.

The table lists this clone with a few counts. For the CDR3, the DNA is TGTGCCTGGAGTAAGGGGTATAGCAATCAGCCCCAGCATTTT. This sequence encodes CAWSKGYSNQPQHF. The chain is built from TRBV30 and TRBJ1-5; D is perhaps TRBD1 (5 bases). CDR1 is GTSNPN and CDR2 is SVGIG in the germline V gene (reference sequence). The V end was cut by 2 bases, the J end by 0 bases, with 8 bases between. CDR3 length: 14 amino acids.

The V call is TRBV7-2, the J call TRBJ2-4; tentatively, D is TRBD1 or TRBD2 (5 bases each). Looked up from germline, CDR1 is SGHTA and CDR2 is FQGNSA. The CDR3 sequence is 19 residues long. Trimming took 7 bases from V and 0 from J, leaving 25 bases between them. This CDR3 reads CASTRSGTPRSGAKNIQYF. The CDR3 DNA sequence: TGTGCCAGCACCCGGTCCGGGACCCCGCGATCGGGAGCCAAAAACATTCAGTACTTC.

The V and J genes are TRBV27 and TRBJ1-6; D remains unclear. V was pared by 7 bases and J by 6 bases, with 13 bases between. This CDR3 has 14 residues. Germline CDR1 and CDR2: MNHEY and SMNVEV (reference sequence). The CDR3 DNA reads TGTGCCAGCACCCACGGGCAGTTTAATTCACCCCTCCACTTT. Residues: CASTHGQFNSPLHF.

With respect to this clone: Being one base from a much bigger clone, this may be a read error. In DNA form, the CDR3 reads TGTGCCAGCAGACCCGGGACAGGGAATCAGCCCCAGCATTTT. Its protein product is CASRPGTGNQPQHF. The rearrangement joins TRBV6-5 to TRBJ1-5; 9 bases are shared with TRBD1. The germline gives CDR1 MNHEY, CDR2 SVGAGI. V gave up 6 bases and J gave up 4 bases; unmatched junction bases: 4. The CDR3 spans 14 residues.

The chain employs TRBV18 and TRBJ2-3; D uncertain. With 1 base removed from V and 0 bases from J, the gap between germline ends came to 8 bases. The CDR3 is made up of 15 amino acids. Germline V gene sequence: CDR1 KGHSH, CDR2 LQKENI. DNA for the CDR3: TGTGCCAGCTCACCACAGGGAACTAGCACAGATACGCAGTATTTT. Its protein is CASSPQGTSTDTQYF.

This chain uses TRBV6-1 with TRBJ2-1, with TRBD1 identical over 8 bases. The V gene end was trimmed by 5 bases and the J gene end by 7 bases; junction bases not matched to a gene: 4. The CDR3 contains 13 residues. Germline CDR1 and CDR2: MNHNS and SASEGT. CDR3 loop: CASSQGAWNEQFF. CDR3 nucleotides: TGTGCCAGCAGTCAGGGGGCTTGGAATGAGCAGTTCTTC.

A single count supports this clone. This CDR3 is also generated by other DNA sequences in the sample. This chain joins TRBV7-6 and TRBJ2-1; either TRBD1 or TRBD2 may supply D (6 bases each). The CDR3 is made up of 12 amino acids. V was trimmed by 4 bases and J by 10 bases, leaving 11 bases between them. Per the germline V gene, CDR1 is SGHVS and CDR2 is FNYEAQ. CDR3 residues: CASSSGGNEQFF. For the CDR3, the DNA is TGTGCCAGCAGCTCCGGGGGCAACGAGCAGTTCTTC.

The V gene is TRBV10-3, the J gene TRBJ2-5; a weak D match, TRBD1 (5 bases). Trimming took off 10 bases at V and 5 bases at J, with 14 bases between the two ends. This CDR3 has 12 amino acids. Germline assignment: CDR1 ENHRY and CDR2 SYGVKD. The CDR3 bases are TGTGCCACCCGTCAAGCAGGGGAGACCCAGTACTTC. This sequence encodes CATRQAGETQYF.

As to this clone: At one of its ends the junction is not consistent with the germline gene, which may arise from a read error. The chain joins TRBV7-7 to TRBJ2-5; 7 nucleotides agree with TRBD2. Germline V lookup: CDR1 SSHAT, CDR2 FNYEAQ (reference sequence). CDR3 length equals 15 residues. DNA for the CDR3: TGTGCTAGCAGCTTACATTCGGGAGGTGGGGAGACCCAGTACTTC. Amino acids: CASSLHSGGGETQYF.

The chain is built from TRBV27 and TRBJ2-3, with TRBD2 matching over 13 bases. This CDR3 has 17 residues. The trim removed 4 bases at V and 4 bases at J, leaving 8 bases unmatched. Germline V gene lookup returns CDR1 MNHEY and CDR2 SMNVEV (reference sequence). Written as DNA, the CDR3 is TGTGCCAGCAGTTCCCGACTAGCGGGGGGTCCCCCAGATACGCAGTATTTT. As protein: CASSSRLAGGPPDTQYF.

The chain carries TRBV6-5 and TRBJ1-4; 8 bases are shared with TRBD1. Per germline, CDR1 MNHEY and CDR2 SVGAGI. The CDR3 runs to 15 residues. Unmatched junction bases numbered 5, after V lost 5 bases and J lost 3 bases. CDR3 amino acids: CASSKDRAANEKLFF. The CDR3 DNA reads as TGTGCCAGCAGTAAGGACAGGGCGGCTAATGAAAAACTGTTTTTT.

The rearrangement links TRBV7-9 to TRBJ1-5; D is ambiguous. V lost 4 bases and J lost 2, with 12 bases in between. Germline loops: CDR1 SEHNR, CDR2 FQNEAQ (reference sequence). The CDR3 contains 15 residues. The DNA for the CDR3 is TGTGCCAGCAGCTCAGTAGGGCAAGGCAATCAGCCCCAGCATTTT. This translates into CASSSVGQGNQPQHF.